This T cell receptor beta chain was documented in a study of blood T cells in healthy people across ages. There were at least 6 micrograms of total RNA extracted from every sample. A second roughly 6 to 11 cycle PCR used barcoded and J-beta primers. TCRdb fed the 5' RACE reads into MiXCR, producing one record per CDR3 protein. Among 1.5 million to 2 million distinct CDR3 sequences listed, about two fifths were seen once. The V and J ends lost 5 bases and 6 bases, in that order; junction bases with no gene match: 12. Germline CDR1 is SQVTM and CDR2 is ANQGSEA. The CDR3 loop spans 14 amino acids. The sequenced sample was blood. V and J are TRBV29-1 and TRBJ1-2; 7 bases fit TRBD1. The receptor's source is a human donor in good health. The CDR3 spells CSVQKQGRSDGYTF. Written as DNA, the CDR3 is TGCAGCGTTCAGAAACAGGGGAGGAGTGATGGCTACACCTTC.